This T cell receptor (beta chain) is drawn from a study of PD-L1 blockade in urothelial cancer listed by TCRdb under 2017. For the wider study: Every patient began therapy in 2014 and was given atezolizumab 1,200 mg intravenously every 3 weeks. Pretreatment tumor samples, along with matched peripheral blood serially collected before and after atezolizumab treatment, were subjected to TCR sequencing. Somatic, immune and clinical correlates of response to PD-L1 blockade with atezolizumab in urothelial cancer were the focus of an exploratory multi-omic analysis. An ECOG performance status of 0 or 1 was recorded for the patients, and 0 to 3 prior chemotherapy regimens had been received by the patients. About 90% of the roughly 29 patients were identified as males with urothelial cancer of bladder origin, and a prior smoking history was reported by 18 of 29 patients. About 10 patients achieved durable clinical benefit and about 22 did not. Blood samples were analyzed at two time points: 3 weeks after treatment start (second dose) and 6 weeks after treatment start. Blood samples gave a median of 141,255 T cells and roughly 83,000 unique TCRs, with a median clonality of approximately 0.08. Some 29 patients had pretreatment blood TCR-seq, some 24 had at least one posttreatment blood collection, and some 24 had tumor TCR-seq. In the same patients who had TCR sequencing, pretreatment tumors also underwent whole exome sequencing and RNA sequencing. Progression-free survival longer than 6 months counted as durable clinical benefit, and TCR features were additionally tested against both progression-free and overall survival. Overall results and qualifications from the work: Greater expansion of tumor-associated TCR clones in peripheral blood 3 weeks after the start of treatment was observed in patients with durable benefit (n of about 20, p = 0.022). Small sample size (n of about 30) and many exploratory analyses mean the results are intended to be hypothesis-generating. A pretreatment peripheral blood TCR clonality below the median was linked to improved progression-free and overall survival.

Synthetic TCR analog templates were spiked into each PCR to estimate absolute template abundance from read counts. Using the immunoSEQ assay, TCRbeta CDR3 regions were amplified from genomic DNA with bias-controlled V and J gene primers. Sequencing of rearranged TCRbeta segments was done at approximately 20X coverage. The paper's data handling went like this. Sequencing errors were corrected by clustering, and CDR3s were annotated against IMGT so that V, D and J genes could be assigned. Only productive TCRbeta rearrangements were used in downstream analyses, excluding out-of-frame or stop-codon sequences. Clonality was computed as one minus Shannon entropy normalized by the log of the number of unique productive sequences. Clones differing between time points or between blood and tumor were identified using Fisher's exact test with Benjamini-Hochberg correction, with an adjusted p below 0.01 applied as the threshold. The table was pulled from immuneACCESS by TCRdb, which kept in-frame rearrangements only. Such tables lose some clones; where checked, under half of the loss comes from unresolved V genes, and the rest has no known cause. That table is the source of V, J and clone size, and D and trimming were worked out from the DNA. The sample includes 80,000 to 100,000 clones, with about four fifths observed a single time. Jointly, the top ten make up more than 8% of the sample.

CDR1 SGHNT and CDR2 YYREEE were looked up in the germline V gene (reference sequence). The germline ends are 14 bases apart after V is trimmed by 3 bases and J by 5 bases. The CDR3 holds 15 amino acids from the cysteine to the phenylalanine. CDR3 DNA is the only sequence kept; it has 45 bases, read in frame from the first base. Points on this clone: It has no known antigen specificity. No base-level quality is on record; no much larger clone is a single base apart.

A total of under 35 patients with locally advanced or metastatic urothelial carcinoma, treated at Memorial Sloan Kettering on a trial protocol, made up the cohort. Peripheral blood mononuclear cells were collected pretreatment and during treatment, at between 1 and 8 total time points per patient. The Qiagen DNeasy Blood extraction kit was used to purify genomic DNA from total PBMCs and from tumor samples. PBMCs were collected pretreatment and during treatment, and were isolated and stored as previously described. Recombination linked TRBV5-4 to TRBJ1-4; possibly the D gene is TRBD1, per 5 matching bases. The sample consisted of PBMCs, taken around atezolizumab (anti-PD-L1) treatment. The TCR sequence derives from a man aged 70-80 years with urothelial cancer. The DNA is TGTGCCAGCAGCTCAGGGACTCAAATAAATGAAAAACTGTTTTTT. Translation gives CASSSGTQINEKLFF.